Described below is a single T cell receptor (beta chain) sequence and its context. This entry belongs to a study of blood T cell repertoires in COVID-19. Turning to the study itself: Acute and convalescent COVID-19 specimens originated in the United States, Italy and Spain. T cells, B-cell-depleted T cells, or PBMCs supplied cDNA or gDNA.

Enrolment of Seattle patients took place during active infection, and they were followed longitudinally. How the authors handled the data: Amplifying reference gene primers gave estimates of nucleated cell counts. Measured with immunoSEQ multiplex PCR; TCRdb has only the in-frame clones, and not every one. V and J calls and clone size follow that table, whereas D and trimming were derived from the DNA. The sample carries approximately 80,000 clones, 70% to 90% recorded once. The receptor was isolated from an elderly woman with COVID-19, enrolled during active disease. The material sequenced was peripheral blood.

The CDR3 is CASSSPRGGEKLFF. The CDR3 DNA sequence: TGTGCCAGCAGCTCCCCGAGGGGGGGTGAAAAACTGTTTTTT. This chain connects TRBV7-8 to TRBJ1-4, with D possibly matching TRBD1 (6 bases). Deletions cut 4 bases from V and 7 bases from J, with 13 bases between. In germline, CDR1 is SGHVS, CDR2 FQNEAQ. CDR3 length equals 14 residues.